These 4 T cell receptor beta chains were all obtained from the same sample, sequenced in a study of T cell repertoires in ileal Crohn's disease. The data were produced by immunoSEQ multiplex PCR, yet TCRdb's version contains in-frame clones alone and is incomplete. The table has about 2,500 clones, approximately 90% seen once; the top ten hold roughly 3.6%. Sequencing was done on a sample of ileal tissue. The receptors originated from an adult with Crohn's disease.

This clone was observed once. The chain uses TRBV4-1 and TRBJ2-5; 8 bases match TRBD1. The DNA end lines up better with TRBJ2-7; the J call may be wrong. From germline, CDR1 is MGHRA and CDR2 YSYEKL. The CDR3 totals 17 residues. The CDR3 here is CASSQDSPGTGIYEQYF. DNA for the CDR3: TGCGCCAGCAGCCAAGATAGCCCCGGGACAGGTATCTACGAGCAGTACTTC.

The CDR3 loop reads CASRETGGGYTF. CDR3 nucleotides: TGTGCCAGCAGAGAGACAGGGGGCGGCTACACCTTC. The chain employs TRBV27 and TRBJ1-2; 10 bases map to TRBD1. Germline lookup yields CDR1 MNHEY and CDR2 SMNVEV (reference sequence). V shed 6 bases, J shed 8 bases, and the junction held 3 bases outside the gene matches. This CDR3 has 12 amino acids.

J is TRBJ1-4 and V is TRBV29-1, with D perhaps TRBD1 (6 bases). The V end was cut by 6 bases, the J end by 5 bases, with 10 bases between. This CDR3 has 12 residues. Germline assignment: CDR1 SQVTM and CDR2 ANQGSEA. The CDR3 bases are TGCAGCGTGACAGGACGGAATGAAAAACTGTTTTTT. Protein sequence: CSVTGRNEKLFF.

The chain uses TRBV30 and TRBJ2-7, with TRBD1 identical over 7 bases. The CDR3 has 15 amino acids. CDR1 and CDR2 (germline): GTSNPN, SVGIG (reference sequence). J was trimmed by 5 bases and V by 3 bases; bases with no gene match: 13. The CDR3 spells CAWSRSFIQGNEQYF. As DNA, the CDR3 is TGTGCCTGGAGCCGCTCCTTCATACAGGGGAACGAGCAGTACTTC. The variable domain in full, with the rest retrieved from reference TRBV30 and TRBJ2-7, is SQTIHQWPATLVQPVGSPLSLECTVEGTSNPNLYWYRQAAGRGLQLLFYSVGIGQISSEVPQNLSASRPQDRQFILSSKKLLLSDSGFYLCAWSRSFIQGNEQYFGPGTRLTVT.